This T cell receptor beta chain was captured in a study of metastatic and nonmetastatic thyroid tumors. Study as a whole: Samples came from malignant and benign thyroid patients, and repertoires were compared across blood and tumor or nodule tissue.

No treatment had been given to any patient before thyroid surgery. Germline assignment: CDR1 GTSNPN and CDR2 SVGIG (reference sequence). This CDR3 is built from 21 residues. V dropped 0 bases and J dropped 1 base, with 28 bases sitting between them. This clone was recorded at least ten times. Under the authors' procedure: CDR3 differences across clinicopathological groups were used to build a distant-metastasis classifier for papillary thyroid cancer. With MiXCR, TCRdb called clones anew from the PCR reads. The V and J calls follow TCRdb's processing rather than the paper's. The repertoire has 26,000 or so clones, 15% to 20% of them found once; the top ten carry roughly 4.2%.

Sequencing was performed on blood. The chain uses TRBV30 and TRBJ2-1, with D perhaps being TRBD1 or TRBD2 (5 bases each). The clonotype originates from a female donor with papillary thyroid cancer or a benign thyroid nodule (not recorded which). Some clones in this sample may be carry-over from other donors' samples. DNA of the CDR3: TGTGCCTGGAGTGTAGGATTCCCCCGACGGGGCGGGTTATTATCCTACAATGAGCAGTTCTTC. Its protein is CAWSVGFPRRGGLLSYNEQFF.